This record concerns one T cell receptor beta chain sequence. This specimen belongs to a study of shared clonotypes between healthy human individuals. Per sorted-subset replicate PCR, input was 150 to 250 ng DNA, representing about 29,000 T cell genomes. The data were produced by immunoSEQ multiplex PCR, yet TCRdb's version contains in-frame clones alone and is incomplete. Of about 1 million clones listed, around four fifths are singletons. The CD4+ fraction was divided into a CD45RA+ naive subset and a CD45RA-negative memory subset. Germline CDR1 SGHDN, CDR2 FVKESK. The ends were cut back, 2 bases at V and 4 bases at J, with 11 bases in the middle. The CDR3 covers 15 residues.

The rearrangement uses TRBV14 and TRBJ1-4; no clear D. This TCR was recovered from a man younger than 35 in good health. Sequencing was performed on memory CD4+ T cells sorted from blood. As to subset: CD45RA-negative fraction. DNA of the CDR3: TGTGCCAGCAGCCAATGGGCAAGGAATAATGAAAAACTGTTTTTT. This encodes CASSQWARNNEKLFF.